These 9 T cell receptor beta chains share one sample of origin, sequenced in a study of post-analysis software for immune sequencing data. The study, taken as a whole, reports: Patients used several TRBV segments, including TRBV5-6, TRBV5-1 and TRBV20-1, more often than controls.

cDNA libraries for TCR beta contained unique molecular identifiers. TCRdb fed the PCR reads into MiXCR, producing one record per CDR3 protein. The sample records hundreds of thousands of distinct CDR3 sequences, approximately 53% being singletons. The antigens for these receptors are not known. Sequenced input: blood. The receptors derive from a girl between 10 and 17 years old with multiple sclerosis.

A few counts support this clonotype. This chain's CDR3 is CSAAFRGLEQYF. CDR3 sequence (DNA): TGCAGTGCTGCCTTCCGCGGTCTCGAGCAGTACTTC. V and J are TRBV20-1 and TRBJ2-7; no clear D. The CDR3 length is 12 residues. CDR1 and CDR2 (germline): DFQATT, SNEGSKA (reference sequence). V gave up 5 bases and J gave up 6 bases, with 14 bases separating them.

V is TRBV29-1 and J is TRBJ1-2; D call uncertain. This CDR3 has 12 residues. Germline CDR1 SQVTM, CDR2 ANQGSEA. Trimming stripped 4 bases from V and 8 bases from J, with 14 bases between. Here the CDR3 reads CSVGSGFAGYTF. The CDR3 DNA reads as TGCAGCGTTGGGTCAGGTTTCGCCGGCTACACCTTC.

This chain connects TRBV9 to TRBJ2-7; D is undetermined. Between the trimmed V and J ends, which lost 4 bases and 0 bases, there was a span of 14 bases. CDR3 length: 15 amino acids. The germline V gene encodes CDR1 SGDLS and CDR2 YYNGEE. Here the CDR3 reads CASSPRYGHSYEQYF. DNA of the CDR3: TGTGCCAGCAGCCCCCGGTACGGGCACTCCTACGAGCAGTACTTC.

This clonotype has a single count. The junction does not match germline at one end; this may be a read error. The V and J genes are TRBV30 and TRBJ2-7, with 8 positions matching TRBD2. Judging by the DNA end, TRBJ2-5 fits better; the J call may be wrong. The CDR3 consists of 15 residues. The germline V gene has CDR1 GTSNPN and CDR2 SVGIG (reference sequence). This chain's CDR3 is CVWSVASGLVETQYF. As DNA, the CDR3 is TGTGTCTGGAGTGTGGCTAGCGGGCTTGTAGAGACCCAGTACTTC.

The chain recombines TRBV6-2 or TRBV6-3 with TRBJ2-3, with D unresolved. Trimming shortened V by 5 bases and J by 6 bases, and 12 bases separated the two germline ends. Germline assignment: CDR1 MNHEY and CDR2 SVGEGT. The CDR3 runs to 13 residues. The CDR3: CASSHRPVDTQYF. The CDR3, as DNA: TGTGCCAGCAGTCACAGACCGGTCGATACGCAGTATTTT.

This clonotype was observed a single time. This chain joins TRBV29-1 and TRBJ2-5, with 9 bases matching TRBD1. The last part of the DNA fits TRBJ2-7 better; the J call may be wrong. This CDR3 has 13 amino acids. The germline gives CDR1 SQVTM, CDR2 ANQGSEA. This CDR3 reads CSARTGEIHEQYF. CDR3 sequence (DNA): TGCAGCGCCCGGACAGGGGAAATCCACGAGCAGTACTTC.

The chain links TRBV30 to TRBJ2-7; D might be TRBD1 (6 bases). Germline V gene lookup returns CDR1 GTSNPN and CDR2 SVGIG (reference sequence). Trimming stripped 3 bases from V and 0 bases from J, with 21 bases between. This CDR3 comprises 17 residues. The CDR3 DNA follows: TGTGCCTGGAGCGCTATCAAGGACAGACTGGCCTCCTACGAGCAGTACTTC. Translating gives CAWSAIKDRLASYEQYF.

This chain joins TRBV5-1 and TRBJ2-7; possible D gene TRBD2, 6 bases. The ends were cut back, 4 bases at V and 3 bases at J, with 17 bases in the middle. The CDR3 is 15 amino acids. Germline V lookup: CDR1 SGHRS, CDR2 YFSETQ. CDR3 in DNA: TGCGCCAGCAGCGACGCCGGGACTCCAAGCTACGAGCAGTACTTC. It codes for CASSDAGTPSYEQYF. The full variable domain, completed using reference TRBV5-1 and TRBJ2-7, is KAGVTQTPRYLIKTRGQQVTLSCSPISGHRSVSWYQQTPGQGLQFLFEYFSETQRNKGNFPGRFSGRQFSNSRSEMNVSTLELGDSALYLCASSDAGTPSYEQYFGPGTRLTVT.

CDR3 sequence reads: CASSVRPQGILLHNEQFF. The CDR3 DNA is TGTGCCAGCAGCGTCAGACCACAGGGGATTCTACTCCACAATGAGCAGTTCTTC. The J gene is TRBJ2-1, the V gene TRBV9; 7 bases match TRBD1. The V segment lost 2 bases and the J segment 5 bases; nucleotides outside the gene matches: 16. The CDR3 consists of 18 residues. CDR1 and CDR2 from the germline V gene are SGDLS and YYNGEE.